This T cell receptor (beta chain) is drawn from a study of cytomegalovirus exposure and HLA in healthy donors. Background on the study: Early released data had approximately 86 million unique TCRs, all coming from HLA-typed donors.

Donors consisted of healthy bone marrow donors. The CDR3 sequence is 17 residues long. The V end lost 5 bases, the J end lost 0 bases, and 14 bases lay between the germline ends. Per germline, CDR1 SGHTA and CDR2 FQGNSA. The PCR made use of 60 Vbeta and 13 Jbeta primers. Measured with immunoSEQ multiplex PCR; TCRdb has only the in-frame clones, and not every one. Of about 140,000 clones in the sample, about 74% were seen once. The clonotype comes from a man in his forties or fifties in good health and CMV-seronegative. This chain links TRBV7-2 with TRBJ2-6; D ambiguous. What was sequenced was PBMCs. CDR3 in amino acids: CASSRDTDFSGANVLTF. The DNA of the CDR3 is TGTGCCAGCAGCCGTGACACCGATTTCTCTGGGGCCAACGTCCTGACTTTC.